This is a list of T cell receptor beta chains from one sample in a study of T cells in Graves' hyperthyroidism and ophthalmopathy. TCRdb re-derived calls from the multiplex PCR reads in MiXCR, one entry per CDR3 protein. This table holds roughly 290,000 distinct CDR3 sequences, roughly 13% found once. Sequenced: blood. These receptors were obtained from a woman in her twenties or thirties with Graves' hyperthyroidism that later progressed to Graves' ophthalmopathy. CDR3s include the opening cysteine and the closing phenylalanine or tryptophan. D genes are given only for firm matches. Not every row has a clone size; where given, it reads once, few, many or a size class.

length	J	size	V	D	CDR3	DNA
11	TRBJ2-5	many	TRBV20-1	NA	CSAVMVQTQYF	TGCAGTGCTGTCATGGTACAGACCCAGTACTTC
14	TRBJ1-3	NA	TRBV19	NA	CASSTGLPGNTIYF	TGTGCCAGTAGTACGGGGTTACCTGGAAACACCATATATTTT
16	TRBJ2-5	many	TRBV12-3/TRBV12-4	NA	CASSPLSLGGAETQYF	TGTGCCAGCAGCCCTTTAAGTCTTGGAGGGGCGGAGACCCAGTACTTC
12	TRBJ1-3	few	TRBV20-1	NA	CSARGQGNTIYF	TGCAGTGCTAGGGGACAAGGGAACACCATATATTTT
13	TRBJ2-1	few	TRBV7-2	TRBD1	CASGWTGGTEQFF	TGTGCCAGCGGCTGGACAGGGGGCACTGAGCAGTTCTTC
17	TRBJ2-3	few	TRBV7-7	TRBD2	CASSAGTSGGLTDTQYF	TGTGCTAGCAGCGCCGGGACTAGCGGGGGTTTAACAGATACGCAGTATTTT
16	TRBJ2-5	NA	TRBV12-3/TRBV12-4	NA	CASIHGVGGGQETQYF	TGTGCCAGCATCCACGGCGTGGGGGGGGGCCAGGAGACCCAGTACTTC
17	TRBJ2-2	NA	TRBV24-1	NA	CATSTGKFGRDTGELFF	TGTGCCACCAGTACCGGGAAATTCGGCAGAGACACCGGGGAGCTGTTTTTT
18	TRBJ1-1	many	TRBV7-9	TRBD1	CASSSWGQGARGNTEAFF	TGTGCCAGCAGCTCATGGGGACAGGGGGCGCGAGGGAACACTGAAGCTTTCTTT
16	TRBJ2-1	many	TRBV5-1	TRBD2	CASSWQREVASNEQFF	TGCGCCAGCAGCTGGCAGCGGGAGGTGGCAAGCAATGAGCAGTTCTTC
17	TRBJ2-3	many	TRBV7-9	TRBD2	CAVIPGLAGVGTDTQYF	TGTGCCGTCATACCGGGACTAGCGGGAGTGGGCACAGATACGCAGTATTTT